This TCR beta chain stems from a study of blood T cell repertoires in COVID-19. Across the whole study: From the United States, Italy and Spain came samples of acute and convalescent COVID-19. T cells, B-cell-depleted T cells, or PBMCs supplied cDNA or gDNA.

Trimming left V 10 bases short and J 9 bases short, with 16 bases between. This CDR3 has 11 amino acids. Per the germline V gene, CDR1 is MDHEN and CDR2 is SYDVKM. The study drew participants aged about 18 to 95 years from some 24 US areas. Produced via immunoSEQ multiplex PCR; TCRdb's table is partial and in-frame only. The table lists about 310,000 clones, 90% of them singletons. This receptor was taken from a woman aged 18 to 35 with acute COVID-19. The sample taken for sequencing was PBMCs or T cells enriched from blood (not recorded which). This rearrangement joins TRBV28 to TRBJ2-7; perhaps TRBD2 as D (5 bases). The CDR3 DNA sequence: TGTGCCATCGTCGACCGGGAATCGCAGTACTTC. Protein: CAIVDRESQYF.